These T cell receptor beta chains were read from a single sample in a study of T cell changes during pregnancy in multiple sclerosis. Repertoires were generated with immunoSEQ multiplex PCR, while TCRdb's copy carries only in-frame clones and drops some. The sample includes 40,000 to 50,000 clones, 90% to 95% of them seen just once. Sequenced material: CD4+ T cells from peripheral blood mononuclear cells, taken in the first trimester of pregnancy. All receptors come from a female donor with multiple sclerosis, enrolled in a pregnancy study. Both conserved end residues are part of each CDR3. A D gene is named only where the DNA matches it firmly. Size values are once, few and many counts, or a class for expanded clones, and some rows have none.

d_call j_call clone_size v_call cdr3_aa cdr3_nt
. TRBJ2-2 . TRBV5-1 CASSSEVSGELFF TGCGCCAGCAGCTCGGAGGTGTCGGGGGAGCTGTTTTTT
. TRBJ1-5 . TRBV19 CASSILPRSSNQPQHF TGTGCCAGTAGTATTCTCCCTCGTTCGAGCAATCAGCCCCAGCATTTT
TRBD1 TRBJ2-2 . TRBV2 CASRDRVGTGELFF TGTGCCAGCAGAGACAGGGTGGGCACCGGGGAGCTGTTTTTT
TRBD1 TRBJ2-7 . TRBV18 CASSPLQGDAEQYF TGTGCCAGCTCACCATTACAGGGGGACGCCGAGCAGTACTTC
TRBD1 TRBJ2-6 . TRBV7-3 CASSLGQGDRGANVLTF TGTGCCAGCAGCTTAGGGCAGGGGGATCGGGGGGCCAACGTCCTGACTTTC
. TRBJ2-3 . TRBV5-1 CASSSDNLDTQYF TGCGCCAGCAGCTCCGACAACTTAGATACGCAGTATTTT
. TRBJ2-3 . TRBV5-4 CASSLQGPDTQYF TGTGCCAGCAGCTTACAGGGCCCAGATACGCAGTATTTT
. TRBJ1-3 . TRBV30 CAWSVSGSGNTIYF TGTGCCTGGAGTGTATCAGGATCAGGAAACACCATATATTTT
TRBD1 TRBJ1-3 . TRBV9 CASSPPSGQVGNTIYF TGTGCCAGCAGCCCACCCTCCGGACAGGTTGGAAACACCATATATTTT
TRBD1 TRBJ2-7 . TRBV25-1 CASSEPPGQGLGQQYF TGTGCCAGCAGTGAGCCTCCGGGACAGGGCCTCGGGCAGCAGTACTTC
. TRBJ1-5 . TRBV18 CASSPKDRYSNQPQHF TGTGCCAGCTCACCCAAGGACAGATATAGCAATCAGCCCCAGCATTTT
. TRBJ1-6 . TRBV5-4 CASSEQGRDSPLHF TGTGCCAGCAGCGAGCAGGGTCGTGATTCACCCCTCCACTTT
. TRBJ1-5 . TRBV19 CASRQSNQPQHF TGTGCCAGTCGACAAAGCAATCAGCCCCAGCATTTT
. TRBJ2-4 . TRBV10-3 CAISESAALQGIQYF TGTGCCATCAGTGAGTCGGCTGCGTTACAGGGCATTCAGTACTTC
. TRBJ2-1 once TRBV5-1 CASSLAKASGNEQFF TGCGCCAGCAGCTTGGCCAAGGCCTCGGGAAATGAGCAGTTCTTC
TRBD2 TRBJ2-7 . TRBV11-3 CASSLTSGSSSEQYF TGTGCCAGCAGCTTGACTAGCGGTTCGTCGAGTGAGCAGTACTTC
. TRBJ1-3 . TRBV7-3 CASSSNPFDNDNTIYF TGTGCCAGCAGCTCAAACCCGTTCGACAACGACAACACCATATATTTT
. TRBJ1-3 . TRBV6-6 CASSYKAVGGNTIYF TGTGCCAGCAGTTACAAGGCAGTGGGCGGAAACACCATATATTTT
TRBD1 TRBJ1-5 . TRBV6-1 CASRTGGNQPQHF TGTGCCAGCAGGACAGGGGGCAATCAGCCCCAGCATTTT
. TRBJ1-5 . TRBV7-2 CASSFTSGNNQPQHF TGTGCCAGCAGCTTTACCAGCGGGAACAATCAGCCCCAGCATTTT
TRBD1 TRBJ2-2 . TRBV18 CASSPNRGFGELFF TGTGCCAGCTCACCAAACAGGGGCTTCGGGGAGCTGTTTTTT
. TRBJ1-1 . TRBV5-1 CASSLGSKLTGRGTEAFF TGCGCCAGCAGCTTGGGGAGCAAACTTACCGGGAGGGGGACTGAAGCTTTCTTT